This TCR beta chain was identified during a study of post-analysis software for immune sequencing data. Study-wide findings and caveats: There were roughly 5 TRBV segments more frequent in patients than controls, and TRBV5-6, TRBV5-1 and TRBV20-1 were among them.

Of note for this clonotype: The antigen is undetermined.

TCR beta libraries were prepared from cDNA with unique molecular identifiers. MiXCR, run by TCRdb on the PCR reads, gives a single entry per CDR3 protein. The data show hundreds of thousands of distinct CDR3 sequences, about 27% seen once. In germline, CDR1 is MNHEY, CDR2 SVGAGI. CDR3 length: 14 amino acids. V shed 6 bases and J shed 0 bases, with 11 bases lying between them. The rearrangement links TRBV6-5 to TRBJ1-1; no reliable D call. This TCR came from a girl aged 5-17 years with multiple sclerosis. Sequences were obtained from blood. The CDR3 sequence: CASSVGKMNTEAFF. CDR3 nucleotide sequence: TGTGCCAGCAGCGTGGGGAAAATGAACACTGAAGCTTTCTTT.